These T cell receptor beta chains were read from a single sample in a study of blood T cell repertoires in COVID-19. TCRdb keeps only in-frame clones here, not all; method: immunoSEQ multiplex PCR. The data contain over 45,000 clones, around nine tenths of them seen just once; the ten biggest clones take up around 8%. Source material: peripheral blood. These receptors were obtained from a man in his sixties with active COVID-19. Both conserved end residues are part of each CDR3. The order of the fields is D gene, CDR3 length, J gene, V gene, CDR3 protein, CDR3 DNA. The D gene is left open where the match is weak.

d_gene: TRBD1
len: 15
j_gene: TRBJ1-5
v_gene: TRBV2
CDR3aa: CASSGQGASNQPQHF
CDR3nt: TGTGCCAGCAGTGGACAGGGGGCGAGCAATCAGCCCCAGCATTTT

d_gene: TRBD2
len: 16
j_gene: TRBJ2-5
v_gene: TRBV4-2
CDR3aa: CASSQGDSGSSETQYF
CDR3nt: TGTGCCAGCAGCCAAGGGGATAGCGGGAGTTCGGAGACCCAGTACTTC

d_gene: TRBD2
len: 15
j_gene: TRBJ2-7
v_gene: TRBV6-5
CDR3aa: CASSPPGLANYEQYF
CDR3nt: TGTGCCAGCAGCCCCCCGGGACTAGCGAACTACGAGCAGTACTTC

d_gene: .
len: 15
j_gene: TRBJ2-3
v_gene: TRBV7-3
CDR3aa: CASSPPGGGGDTQYF
CDR3nt: TGTGCCAGCAGCCCCCCCGGGGGAGGGGGGGATACGCAGTATTTT

d_gene: .
len: 15
j_gene: TRBJ2-7
v_gene: TRBV19
CDR3aa: CASSAGAGAPNEQYF
CDR3nt: TGTGCCAGTAGTGCTGGGGCGGGGGCGCCGAACGAGCAGTACTTC

d_gene: .
len: 13
j_gene: TRBJ1-1
v_gene: TRBV14
CDR3aa: CASTKTLNTEAFF
CDR3nt: TGTGCCAGCACCAAAACATTGAACACTGAAGCTTTCTTT

d_gene: TRBD1
len: 14
j_gene: TRBJ2-1
v_gene: TRBV29-1
CDR3aa: CSVEAGQGYNEQFF
CDR3nt: TGCAGCGTTGAAGCGGGACAGGGCTACAATGAGCAGTTCTTC

d_gene: .
len: 13
j_gene: TRBJ1-1
v_gene: TRBV25-1
CDR3aa: CASSVAKNTEAFF
CDR3nt: TGTGCCAGCAGTGTCGCGAAGAACACTGAAGCTTTCTTT

d_gene: TRBD1
len: 16
j_gene: TRBJ2-4
v_gene: TRBV7-6
CDR3aa: CASSRGTGGAKNIQYF
CDR3nt: TGTGCCAGCAGCAGAGGGACAGGGGGAGCCAAAAACATTCAGTACTTC

d_gene: TRBD1
len: 13
j_gene: TRBJ1-1
v_gene: TRBV29-1
CDR3aa: CSVRTGGVTEAFF
CDR3nt: TGCAGCGTCCGGACAGGCGGGGTCACTGAAGCTTTCTTT

d_gene: .
len: 14
j_gene: TRBJ2-2
v_gene: TRBV6-5
CDR3aa: CASRRTEITGELFF
CDR3nt: TGTGCCAGCAGGAGGACAGAGATCACCGGGGAGCTGTTTTTT

d_gene: .
len: 14
j_gene: TRBJ2-4
v_gene: TRBV9
CDR3aa: CASSVDIAKNIQYF
CDR3nt: TGTGCCAGCAGCGTAGATATAGCCAAAAACATTCAGTACTTC

d_gene: .
len: 13
j_gene: TRBJ2-1
v_gene: TRBV4-1
CDR3aa: CASSQASDNEQFF
CDR3nt: TGCGCCAGCAGCCAAGCTAGCGACAATGAGCAGTTCTTC

d_gene: TRBD1
len: 18
j_gene: TRBJ1-2
v_gene: TRBV19
CDR3aa: CASSIPRQGLLPNYGYTF
CDR3nt: TGTGCCAGTAGTATTCCCCGACAGGGGCTACTACCTAACTATGGCTACACCTTC